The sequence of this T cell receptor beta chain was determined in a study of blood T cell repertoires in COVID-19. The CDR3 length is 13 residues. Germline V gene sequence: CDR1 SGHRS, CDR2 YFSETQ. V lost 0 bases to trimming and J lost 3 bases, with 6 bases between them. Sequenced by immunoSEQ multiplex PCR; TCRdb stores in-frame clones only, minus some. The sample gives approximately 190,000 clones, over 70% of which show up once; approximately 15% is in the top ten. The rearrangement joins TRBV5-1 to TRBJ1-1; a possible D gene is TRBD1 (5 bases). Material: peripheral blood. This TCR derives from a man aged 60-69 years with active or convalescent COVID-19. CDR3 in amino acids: CASSLEGHTEAFF. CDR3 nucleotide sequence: TGCGCCAGCAGCTTGGAGGGGCACACTGAAGCTTTCTTT.